This T cell receptor (beta chain) emerged from a study of blood T cell repertoires in COVID-19. Looking at the study overall: In each case, the material was cDNA or gDNA derived from T cells, B-cell-depleted T cells, or PBMCs.

Germline V lookup: CDR1 MNHEY, CDR2 SMNVEV (reference sequence). Germline trimming cut 3 bases from V and 7 bases from J; bases unmatched to any gene: 14. The CDR3 is 16 residues long. Only one count was recorded for this clone. The protocol was immunoSEQ multiplex PCR, while the TCRdb copy is restricted to in-frame clones and leaves out a portion. The sample yields 200,000 to 300,000 clones, 82% seen once. What was sequenced was peripheral blood. This sequence joins TRBV27 and TRBJ2-7; 8 bases align to TRBD1. The clonotype comes from a woman aged 80 or over with acute or convalescent COVID-19. This CDR3 is CASSFTRGRRVLEQYF. As DNA, the CDR3 is TGTGCCAGCAGTTTCACCAGGGGGCGCAGGGTGTTGGAGCAGTACTTC.